The present T cell receptor (beta chain) was sequenced within a study of post-analysis software for immune sequencing data (dated by TCRdb to between 2015 and 2016). For context, the study as a whole: Recorded disease courses included relapsing-remitting, secondary progressive and progressive-relapsing multiple sclerosis, with some patients lacking subtype annotation. The patient repertoires were compared against 11 previously published healthy control repertoires obtained from donors aged roughly 6 to 28 years. A subset of samples was prepared in parallel using single-end sample barcoding, then pooled and co-amplified after Illumina adapter ligation.

General conclusions and limits of the study: Significantly lower normalized Chao1 diversity was found in multiple sclerosis patients than in controls, suggesting substantial peripheral T-cell clonal expansion. Patients showed significantly higher frequencies than controls for roughly five TRBV segments, among them TRBV5-6, TRBV5-1 and TRBV20-1. Strong co-clustering of samples prepared in the same batch was shown by direct clustering with F measure, prompting a batch-effect correction. The control group was slightly older than the multiple sclerosis patient group.

V was cut back by 5 bases and J by 7 bases, leaving a gap of 11 bases between them. The CDR3, from cysteine to phenylalanine, totals 12 residues. Here the CDR3 DNA is all that survives: 36 bases in frame from base 1. CDR1 and CDR2, per the germline V gene, are SGHAT and FQNNGV. The sample holds a few counts of this clonotype. Its recognized antigen is unknown. The sample holds no much larger clone one base away, and base qualities are not on file. Preparation of the library involved PCR. This sample was sequenced with an Illumina HiSeq 2500. Unique molecular identifiers were incorporated into TCR beta cDNA libraries to reduce PCR and sequencing biases. Roughly 0.5 million cDNA molecules were obtained per 1 to 10 million input T cells, so each molecule approximated one T cell. Patient libraries were prepared and sequenced with the same protocol used for the earlier healthy control dataset. Samples belonging to the same batch were prepared together, multiplexed and sequenced on a shared HiSeq lane. The study's processing was this. MIGEC was used to process the raw barcoded reads, and molecular identifier groups with only a single read were discarded before consensus assembly and CDR3 extraction. VDJtools was used for post-analysis of the clonotype tables, and diversity was normalized by down-sampling every dataset to the size of the smallest sample. Repertoire overlap clustering matched CDR3 amino acid but not nucleotide sequences to correct batch-related cross-sample contamination. TCRdb passed the public sequencing reads through fastp at Q25 and MiXCR, retaining productive beta sequences. Each CDR3 protein appears once, grouped with its most common genes and DNA. Clone size and V and J calls follow TCRdb, not the original study. The sample table records some 700,000 distinct CDR3 sequences; 55% to 60% of these occur just once. Clones ranked in the top ten supply around 11% of the sample.

To demonstrate the VDJtools post-analysis software, TCR beta repertoires were profiled from the peripheral blood of 13 young patients with multiple sclerosis. The multiple sclerosis patients were children and adolescents ranging in age from roughly 6 to 15 years. The sequence is built from TRBV11-2 and TRBJ1-2; perhaps TRBD1 is the D gene, with 5 bases matching. This clonotype was obtained from a girl aged 2 to 10 with multiple sclerosis. The material sequenced was blood. The CDR3 has the sequence CASSQTRGGYTF. The nucleotide sequence is TGTGCCAGCAGCCAAACAAGGGGTGGCTACACCTTC.